The clone carrying this T cell receptor beta chain was picked up many times. Its antigen is currently unknown. Amplified TCR beta CDR3 regions derived from RNA transcripts. When the TCR CDR3 underwent first-round RT-PCR, the HTBI primer set was used. One entry per CDR3 protein, called by TCRdb with MiXCR from the multiplex PCR reads. The sample carries almost 350,000 distinct CDR3 sequences, less than 20% recorded once. This entry comes from a study of T cells in Graves' hyperthyroidism and ophthalmopathy. Overall study findings and caveats: Ophthalmopathy cases were set apart from stable hyperthyroidism by a 13 V-J model.

Not enrolled were patients with uncontrolled infection, other autoimmune disease, pregnancy or lactation. Each diagnosis drew on symptoms, thyroxine, TRAb, thyroid ultrasound and orbital computed tomography findings. Per germline, CDR1 SNHLY and CDR2 FYNNEI. With 7 bases removed from V and 1 base from J, the gap between germline ends came to 16 bases. This CDR3 is built from 15 residues. The sample comprised blood. The chain is built from TRBV2 and TRBJ1-1, with TRBD1 as a possible D gene (5 bases). The receptor comes from a woman in her thirties or forties with Graves' ophthalmopathy. The CDR3, as DNA: TGTGCCAGCACTAGGGAGGGGAATTCGAACACTGAAGCTTTCTTT. It specifies CASTREGNSNTEAFF.